The 4 T cell receptor beta chains listed next were all sequenced from one sample in a study of blood T cell repertoires in COVID-19. TCRdb's copy holds only in-frame clones and misses some; the assay was immunoSEQ multiplex PCR. The data show over 250,000 clones, more than 70% seen once. Sequencing input: PBMCs or T cells enriched from blood (not recorded which). All receptors come from a woman in her sixties in a cohort exposed to, infected with or recovered from COVID-19 (not recorded which).

The V gene is TRBV5-6, the J gene TRBJ1-5, with TRBD1 identical over 7 bases. The CDR3 loop spans 18 amino acids. Unmatched junction bases numbered 18, after V lost 4 bases and J lost 5 bases. Looked up from germline, CDR1 is SGHDT and CDR2 is YYEEEE. The CDR3 loop is CASSQLGTEVISHQPQHF. CDR3 coding DNA: TGTGCCAGCAGCCAGCTTGGGACAGAAGTGATTTCGCATCAGCCCCAGCATTTT.

The chain couples TRBV5-4 to TRBJ2-5; TRBD1 is a possible D gene (6 bases). The CDR3 spans 15 residues. Per germline, CDR1 SGHNT and CDR2 YYREEE (reference sequence). V was trimmed by 4 bases and J by 1 base, leaving 14 bases between them. CDR3: CASSKSTGPQETQYF. The CDR3, as DNA: TGTGCCAGCAGCAAATCGACAGGCCCCCAAGAGACCCAGTACTTC.

The V and J genes are TRBV19 and TRBJ1-2, with TRBD1 as a possible D gene (6 bases). Trimming shortened V by 6 bases and J by 3 bases, and 17 bases separated the two germline ends. Germline CDR1 and CDR2: LNHDA and SQIVND (reference sequence). The CDR3 extends over 15 amino acids. The CDR3 reads CASSKQQGNHYGYTF. The CDR3 DNA reads as TGTGCCAGTAGCAAACAACAGGGAAATCACTATGGCTACACCTTC.

This rearrangement joins TRBV11-2 to TRBJ1-4; D is undetermined. The V gene's germline CDR1 is SGHAT and CDR2 FQNNGV. The CDR3 has 16 amino acids. V dropped 3 bases and J dropped 4 bases, with 15 bases sitting between them. CDR3 loop: CASSLGREFYNEKLFF. In DNA form, the CDR3 reads TGTGCCAGCAGCTTGGGCCGGGAGTTCTATAATGAAAAACTGTTTTTT.